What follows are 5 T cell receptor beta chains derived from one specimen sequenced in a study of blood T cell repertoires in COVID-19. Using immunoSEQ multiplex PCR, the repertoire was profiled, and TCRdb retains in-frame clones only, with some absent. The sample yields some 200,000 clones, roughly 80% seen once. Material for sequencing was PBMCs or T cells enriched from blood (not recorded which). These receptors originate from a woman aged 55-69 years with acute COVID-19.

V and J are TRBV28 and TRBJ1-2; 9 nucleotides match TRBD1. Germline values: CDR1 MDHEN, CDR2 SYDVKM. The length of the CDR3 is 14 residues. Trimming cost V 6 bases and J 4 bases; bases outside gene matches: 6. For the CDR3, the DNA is TGTGCCAGCAGACAGGGGGCACTCTCCTATGGCTACACCTTC. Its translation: CASRQGALSYGYTF.

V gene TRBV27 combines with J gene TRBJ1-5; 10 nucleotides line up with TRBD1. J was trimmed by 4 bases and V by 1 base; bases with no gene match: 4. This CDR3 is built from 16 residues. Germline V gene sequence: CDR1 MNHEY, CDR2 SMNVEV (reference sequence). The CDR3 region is CASSLLGQGRNQPQHF. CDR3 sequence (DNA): TGTGCCAGCAGTTTATTGGGACAGGGGCGGAATCAGCCCCAGCATTTT.

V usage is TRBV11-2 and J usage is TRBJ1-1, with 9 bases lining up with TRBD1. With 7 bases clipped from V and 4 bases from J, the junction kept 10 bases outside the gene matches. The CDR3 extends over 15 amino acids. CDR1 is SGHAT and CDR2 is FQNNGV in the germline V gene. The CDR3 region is CASTPRTGALTEAFF. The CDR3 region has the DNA TGTGCCAGCACCCCCCGGACAGGGGCCCTCACTGAAGCTTTCTTT.

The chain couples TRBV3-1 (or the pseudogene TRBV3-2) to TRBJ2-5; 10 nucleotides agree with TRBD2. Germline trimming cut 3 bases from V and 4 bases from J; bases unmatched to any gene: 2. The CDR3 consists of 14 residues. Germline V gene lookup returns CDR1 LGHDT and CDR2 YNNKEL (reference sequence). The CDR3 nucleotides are TGTGCCAGCAGCCAGAGCGGGGGGGGAGAGACCCAGTACTTC. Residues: CASSQSGGGETQYF.

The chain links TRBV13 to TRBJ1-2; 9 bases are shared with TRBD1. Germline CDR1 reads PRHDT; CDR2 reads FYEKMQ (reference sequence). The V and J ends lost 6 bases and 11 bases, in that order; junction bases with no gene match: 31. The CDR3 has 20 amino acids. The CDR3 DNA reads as TGTGCCAGCAGATTTATTAGAGGTTGGAATACCGGGCCGGGACAGGGCTTGTACACCTTC. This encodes CASRFIRGWNTGPGQGLYTF.